The sequence of this TCR beta chain was determined in a study of shared clonotypes between healthy human individuals. The CDR3 is 22 residues long. CDR1 is MGHRA and CDR2 is YSYEKL in the germline V gene. J lost 1 base, V lost 3 bases, and 18 bases had no gene match. This table comes from immunoSEQ multiplex PCR, and its TCRdb copy is limited to in-frame clones, with some not included. Seen here are over 850,000 clones, 70% to 80% observed once, and the top ten hold roughly 0.56%. This receptor was identified in a man aged 18 to 29 in good health. Some clones in this sample may be carry-over from other donors' samples. The sample was memory CD4+ T cells from PBMCs. Indicated subset: CD45RA-negative fraction. The rearrangement uses TRBV4-1 and TRBJ2-7; 16 bases map to TRBD2. The chain's CDR3 is CASSQNQAPGLAGGFGSYEQYF. CDR3 sequence (DNA): TGCGCCAGCAGCCAGAATCAAGCACCGGGACTAGCGGGAGGGTTTGGATCCTACGAGCAGTACTTC.